These 7 T cell receptor beta chains were sequenced from one sample in a study of T cell changes during pregnancy in multiple sclerosis. Method: immunoSEQ multiplex PCR; TCRdb's copy keeps in-frame clones and lacks some. This sample has tens of thousands of clones, with about 92% found just once. The sample consisted of peripheral blood, taken in the first trimester of pregnancy. The receptors derive from a female donor with multiple sclerosis, enrolled in a pregnancy study.

DNA for the CDR3: TGTGCCAGCAGTTACATGACTAGCGGGAGGAATGAGCAGTTCTTC. This codes for CASSYMTSGRNEQFF. The V gene is TRBV6-5, the J gene TRBJ2-1; TRBD2 matches at 13 bases. The V and J ends lost 2 bases and 7 bases, in that order; junction bases with no gene match: 2. The CDR3 spans 15 residues. From germline, CDR1 is MNHEY and CDR2 SVGAGI.

This sequence joins TRBV30 and TRBJ1-2; 9 nucleotides line up with TRBD1. Germline V gene data show CDR1 as GTSNPN and CDR2 as SVGIG (reference sequence). The CDR3 totals 16 residues. V lost 7 bases to trimming and J lost 4 bases; unmatched junction nucleotides: 16. CDR3 protein: CASPGQGTSRSYGYTF. DNA for the CDR3: TGTGCCTCCCCGGGACAGGGCACCAGCCGGAGCTATGGCTACACCTTC. The entire variable domain, with the rest obtained from reference TRBV30 and TRBJ1-2, is as follows: SQTIHQWPATLVQPVGSPLSLECTVEGTSNPNLYWYRQAAGRGLQLLFYSVGIGQISSEVPQNLSASRPQDRQFILSSKKLLLSDSGFYLCASPGQGTSRSYGYTFGSGTRLTVV.

The chain recombines TRBV7-6 with TRBJ1-2; perhaps TRBD1 as D (6 bases). CDR1 and CDR2 from the germline V gene are SGHVS and FNYEAQ. The V end lost 5 bases, the J end lost 8 bases, and 21 bases lay between the germline ends. CDR3 length: 15 amino acids. The CDR3 DNA sequence: TGTGCCAGCAGCCTTCTCCCCGGACAGATGGACGGCTACACCTTC. This gives the protein CASSLLPGQMDGYTF.

The rearrangement joins TRBV30 to TRBJ1-2; 8 nucleotides match TRBD1. J was trimmed by 8 bases and V by 2 bases; bases with no gene match: 1. Germline CDR1 GTSNPN, CDR2 SVGIG (reference sequence). The CDR3 runs 11 residues. The CDR3 DNA follows: TGTGCCTGGAGTTGGACAGGGGGCTACACCTTC. Residues: CAWSWTGGYTF.

The V call is TRBV5-1, the J call TRBJ1-1; 8 bases are shared with TRBD1. The CDR3 totals 15 residues. V gave up 2 bases and J gave up 2 bases; unmatched junction bases: 5. Germline CDR1 reads SGHRS; CDR2 reads YFSETQ. The CDR3 DNA is TGCGCCAGCAGCTTCCGCGGACAGGGTAACACTGAAGCTTTCTTT. It encodes CASSFRGQGNTEAFF.

A single count supports this clone. This rearrangement joins TRBV2 to TRBJ1-1; D remains ambiguous. The V gene's germline CDR1 is SNHLY and CDR2 FYNNEI. The CDR3 has 13 residues. Trimming pared 1 base from V and 0 bases from J, leaving 3 bases between. The CDR3 loop is CASSEVMNTEAFF. The CDR3 nucleotides are TGTGCCAGCAGTGAAGTAATGAACACTGAAGCTTTCTTT.

The chain is built from TRBV5-6 and TRBJ2-7, with 7 bases aligning to TRBD2. This CDR3 has 15 residues. V shed 3 bases and J 0 bases; nucleotides not matched to a gene: 6. Germline V lookup: CDR1 SGHDT, CDR2 YYEEEE. CDR3: CASSYRGGDSYEQYF. CDR3 bases: TGTGCCAGCAGCTATAGGGGAGGGGACTCCTACGAGCAGTACTTC.